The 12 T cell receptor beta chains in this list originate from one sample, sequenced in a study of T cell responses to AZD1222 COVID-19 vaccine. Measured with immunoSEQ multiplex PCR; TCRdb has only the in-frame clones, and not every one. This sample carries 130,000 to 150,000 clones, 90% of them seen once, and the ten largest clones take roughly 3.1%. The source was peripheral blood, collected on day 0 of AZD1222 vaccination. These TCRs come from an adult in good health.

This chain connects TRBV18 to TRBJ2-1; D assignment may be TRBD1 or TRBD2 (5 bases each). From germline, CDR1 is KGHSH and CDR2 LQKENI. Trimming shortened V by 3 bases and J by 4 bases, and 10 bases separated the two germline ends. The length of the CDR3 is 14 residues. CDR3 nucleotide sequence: TGTGCCAGCTCACCCGGGACCTTATACAATGAGCAGTTCTTC. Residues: CASSPGTLYNEQFF.

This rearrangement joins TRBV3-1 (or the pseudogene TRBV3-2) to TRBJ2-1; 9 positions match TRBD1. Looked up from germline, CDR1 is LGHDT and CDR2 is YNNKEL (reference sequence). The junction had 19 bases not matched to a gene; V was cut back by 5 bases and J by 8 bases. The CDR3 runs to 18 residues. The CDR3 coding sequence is TGTGCCAGCAGCAACTGGAAGGCCCGGGACAGGGTACTCGATGAGCAGTTCTTC. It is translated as CASSNWKARDRVLDEQFF.

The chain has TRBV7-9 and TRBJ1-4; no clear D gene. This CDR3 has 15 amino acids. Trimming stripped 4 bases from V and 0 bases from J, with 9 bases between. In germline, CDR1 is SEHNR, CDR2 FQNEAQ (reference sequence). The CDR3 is CASSSRLATNEKLFF. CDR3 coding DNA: TGTGCCAGCAGCTCCAGGCTGGCAACTAATGAAAAACTGTTTTTT.

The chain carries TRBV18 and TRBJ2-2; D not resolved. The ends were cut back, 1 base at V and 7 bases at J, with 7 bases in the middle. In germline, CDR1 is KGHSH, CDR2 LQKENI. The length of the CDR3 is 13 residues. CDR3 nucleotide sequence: TGTGCCAGCTCACCACGACCATTCGGGGAGCTGTTTTTT. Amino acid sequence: CASSPRPFGELFF.

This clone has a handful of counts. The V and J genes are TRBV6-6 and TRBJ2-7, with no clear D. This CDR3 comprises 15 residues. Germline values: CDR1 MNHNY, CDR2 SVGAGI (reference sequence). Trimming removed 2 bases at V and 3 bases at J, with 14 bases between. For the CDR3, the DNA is TGTGCCAGCAGTTACATCGGGTATTGGAACTACGAGCAGTACTTC. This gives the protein CASSYIGYWNYEQYF.

The CDR3 loop reads CASSRRLAGGPSTDTQYF. The CDR3 DNA reads as TGCGCCAGCAGCCGTAGACTAGCGGGAGGGCCTAGCACAGATACGCAGTATTTT. The chain joins TRBV4-1 to TRBJ2-3; TRBD2 matches 14 bases. This CDR3 spans 18 amino acids. J lost 0 bases, V lost 4 bases, and 6 bases had no gene match. Germline CDR1 is MGHRA and CDR2 is YSYEKL.

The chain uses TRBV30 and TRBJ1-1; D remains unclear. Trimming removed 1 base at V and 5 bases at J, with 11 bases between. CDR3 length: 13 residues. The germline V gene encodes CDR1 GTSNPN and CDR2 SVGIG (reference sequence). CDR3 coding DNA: TGTGCCTGGAGTGAGCAGGTAGGGACTGAAGCTTTCTTT. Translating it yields CAWSEQVGTEAFF.

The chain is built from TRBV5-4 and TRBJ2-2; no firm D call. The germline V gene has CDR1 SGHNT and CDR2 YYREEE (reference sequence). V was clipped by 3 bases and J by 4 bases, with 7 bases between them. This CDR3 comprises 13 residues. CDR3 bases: TGTGCCAGCAGCTCATATAGCACCGGGGAGCTGTTTTTT. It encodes CASSSYSTGELFF.

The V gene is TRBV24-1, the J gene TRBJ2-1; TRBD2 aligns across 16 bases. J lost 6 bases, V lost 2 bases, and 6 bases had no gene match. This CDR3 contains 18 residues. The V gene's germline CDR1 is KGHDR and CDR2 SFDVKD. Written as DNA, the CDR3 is TGTGCCACCAGTGATTGGGGACTAGCGGGAGGGGGAGGCAATGAGCAGTTCTTC. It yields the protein CATSDWGLAGGGGNEQFF.

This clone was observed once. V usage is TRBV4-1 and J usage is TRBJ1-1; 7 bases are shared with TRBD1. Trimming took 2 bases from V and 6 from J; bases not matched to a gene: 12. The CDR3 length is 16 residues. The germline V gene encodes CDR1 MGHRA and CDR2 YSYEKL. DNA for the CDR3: TGCGCCAGCAGCCAAAAGGACAGGATAAAGAAGGCTGAAGCTTTCTTT. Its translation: CASSQKDRIKKAEAFF.

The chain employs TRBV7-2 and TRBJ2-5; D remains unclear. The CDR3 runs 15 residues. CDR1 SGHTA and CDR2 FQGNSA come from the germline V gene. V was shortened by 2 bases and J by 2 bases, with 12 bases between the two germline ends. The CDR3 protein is CASSLKVWEQETQYF. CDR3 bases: TGTGCCAGCAGCTTAAAAGTCTGGGAACAAGAGACCCAGTACTTC.

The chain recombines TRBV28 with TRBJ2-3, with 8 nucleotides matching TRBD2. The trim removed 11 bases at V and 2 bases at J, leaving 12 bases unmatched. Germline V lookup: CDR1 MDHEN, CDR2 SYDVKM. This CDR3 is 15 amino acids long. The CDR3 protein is CAAYKRREVTDTQYF. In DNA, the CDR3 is TGTGCCGCCTATAAGAGGCGGGAGGTCACAGATACGCAGTATTTT.